This T cell receptor beta chain was identified in a study of blood T cell repertoires in COVID-19 (TCRdb year 2020). In terms of the full investigation: The collaborator samples originated in the United States, Italy and Spain and spanned the acute and convalescent phases of COVID-19. The prospective study material was composed of cDNA or gDNA derived from T cells, B-cell-depleted T cells, or PBMCs. The dataset comprised deeply sampled blood TCRbeta repertoires from subjects exposed to, actively infected with, or recovered from COVID-19. The repertoires were released in a freely available public database intended as a resource for research on the immune response to SARS-CoV-2. Samples came from the ongoing ImmuneRACE study (first 160 participants) plus 1,254 subjects from 6 global collaborators. A de-identified subject ID, COVID-19 status, age in years and sex were almost always included in the sample metadata. Where available, HLA class I and class II types were obtained from metadata supplied by the sample provider rather than from assay-based typing.

A few counts support this clone. No antigen is known for it. Base quality data are lacking; no much larger clone is found one base away. TCRbeta CDR3 regions were amplified from genomic DNA by means of the immunoSEQ Assay, a bias-controlled multiplex PCR. The study's own analysis went as follows. The number of nucleated cells in each sample was estimated from the amplification of reference gene primers within the assay. To quantify the absolute abundance of each unique TCRbeta CDR3 rearrangement, sequence reads were collapsed and filtered. For each sample, productive Simpson clonality was calculated by taking the square root of Simpson's diversity index across productive rearrangements. TCRdb stores this immuneACCESS table with in-frame sequences only. Part of the clones is absent; in the studies checked, under half of the shortfall reflects unresolved V genes, and no reason is known for the rest. That table furnishes V, J and clone size, whereas the DNA furnished D and trimming. The sample table records 110,000 to 150,000 clones; 60% to 80% of these occur just once. The ten largest clones take up roughly 8.7% of the sample.

Study-wide conclusions, independent of this receptor: The amount of clinical and demographic metadata varied by source and participant and was provided uncurated.

At the junction V is shortened by 7 bases and J by 3 bases; bases outside the gene matches: 6. For CDR1 and CDR2, the germline V gene lists MDHEN and SYDVKM. The CDR3 runs 14 residues from the cysteine to the phenylalanine. The retained sequence is limited to the CDR3, 42 bases, with the frame set at the first base. The collaborating institutions used their own protocols to collect whole blood in K2EDTA tubes. For TCRbeta analysis, collaborators shipped samples as frozen whole blood, isolated PBMCs, or DNA extracted from either of those sample types. The sample taken for sequencing was peripheral blood. The clonotype comes from a man aged 45-65 years with active or convalescent COVID-19. Recombination linked TRBV28 to TRBJ2-1, and TRBD2 aligns with 7 junction nucleotides. The CDR3 corresponds to CASTREVIYNEQFF. Here is the DNA: TGTGCCAGCACTCGGGAGGTCATCTACAATGAGCAGTTCTTC.